Listed below are T cell receptor beta chains from one sample, sequenced in a study of cytomegalovirus exposure and HLA in healthy donors. Method: immunoSEQ multiplex PCR; TCRdb's copy keeps in-frame clones and lacks some. Of fewer than 150,000 clones listed, roughly 70% are singletons. Sequenced: PBMCs. These receptors were taken from a man aged 25-45 years in good health and CMV-seronegative. CDR3s leave out the opening cysteine and the closing phenylalanine or tryptophan. Fields, in order: clone size, V gene, CDR3 protein. Some rows have no size entry. The others give once, few or many, or a class for an expanded clone.

-	TRBV9	ASSPGTEETQY
-	TRBV6-5	ASSYPTSGDTDTQY
-	TRBV6-5	ASRRQGASYNEQF
-	TRBV28	ASSDSGVSTDTQY
-	TRBV10-3	AISGAGGLETQY
-	TRBV29-1	SVGGDNMYYGYT
-	TRBV5-1	ASSPHHGLNTGELF
-	TRBV2	ASSEQAAGNTIY
-	TRBV28	ASSSSGGPSYEQY
once	TRBV4-3	ASSQGVGDQPQH
-	TRBV4-3	ASSQAAWREQY
-	TRBV29-1	SVERGTNTGELF
-	TRBV6-6	ASSYLIQGNYGYT
once	TRBV6-1	ASRNFYYEQY
once	TRBV30	AWTKLAESYEQY
-	TRBV4-3	ASSQDSAYANTGELF
-	TRBV29-1	SAIVTGDTEAF
-	TRBV6-5	ASSLQYNTEAF
-	TRBV7-2	ASSLPLTRGETQY
-	TRBV25-1	ASSLQVLGGEQY
once	TRBV4-1	ASSQGGSGGWQF
-	TRBV5-1	ASSPGGIRETQY
-	TRBV23-1	ASSQSGACNCGYT
few	TRBV7-2	ASSLNGGPSLYGYT
-	TRBV28	ASSTSNTSRLSGVYEQF
-	TRBV28	ASSPARGGTEAF
few	TRBV11-2	ASSPRGRGNRGYGYT
few	TRBV18	ASSLDKDGQPQH
-	TRBV28	ASVLAGAAEQY
few	TRBV4-1	ASSQVLAVGDTQY
-	TRBV29-1	SVDGLRGGALGNEQF
-	TRBV29-1	SVKGTGGLASGADTQY
-	TRBV2	ASSGALEVRELF
-	TRBV5-6	ASSLAISGRASEQF
-	TRBV6-5	ASSYSGGLDQPQH
once	TRBV10-3	AISWGDRFGTDTQY
-	TRBV9	ASSLRQGNTEAF
-	TRBV9	ASSHGTAEEAF
few	TRBV7-9	ASSLPAGGPDTQY
-	TRBV7-9	ASSTLRGVIPDTQY
-	TRBV30	AWTTGPADTQY
-	TRBV27	ASSLWGLGGRAGFGQETQY
-	TRBV20-1	SARGRGEQY
once	TRBV29-1	SVSSGTAGNTIY
-	TRBV29-1	SVRGTDEYEQY
once	TRBV7-2	ASSLNRGDIQY
-	TRBV7-8	ASSIRLGGTGELF
-	TRBV2	ASSELLEAADEQY
few	TRBV4-1	ASSQGASANTGELF
-	TRBV19	ASSPRDISSGNTIY
-	TRBV5-4	ASSLDNRQETQY
-	TRBV4-3	ASSQEAGTNYGYT
-	TRBV5-1	ASSSGGGGTLRWTYEQY
-	TRBV7-9	ASSRRGQGINQPQH
few	TRBV9	ASSGGRQGATNEKLF
-	TRBV9	ASSAHGQDSYEQY